Shown below are 5 T cell receptor beta chains from a single sample sequenced in a study of identical twins (TCRdb year 2016). The library was obtained by 5' RACE. TCRdb records Illumina HiSeq 2000 as the sequencer. TCRdb cleaned the public reads at Q25 with fastp, built clones with MiXCR and kept in-frame beta chains. CDR3 protein sequences are deduplicated, and each keeps its most common genes and DNA. This sample has about 470,000 distinct CDR3 sequences in its table, and approximately 24% of those were observed once. Together, the top ten hold about 2.9% of the sample. This sample was also put to use in a study of T cells expressing NK-cell markers.

The sequenced sample was CD4+ T cells sorted from blood. Every receptor here comes from a woman under 30 in good health.

In DNA, the CDR3 is TGTGCCAGCCTCCCTTGGACAGGGAACACCGGGGAGCTGTTTTTT. This encodes CASLPWTGNTGELFF. The rearrangement links TRBV27 to TRBJ2-2; 7 bases line up with TRBD1. Germline lookup yields CDR1 MNHEY and CDR2 SMNVEV (reference sequence). The CDR3 runs 15 residues. After removal of 8 bases from V and 1 base from J, the junction contained 7 bases not matched to a gene.

This clonotype was recorded a few times. DNA for the CDR3: TGTGCCAGCAGTTCTGGTAGCGGGAAGGGCACAGATACGCAGTATTTT. It is translated as CASSSGSGKGTDTQYF. J is TRBJ2-3 and V is TRBV12-3 or TRBV12-4, with 8 bases identical to TRBD2. This CDR3 has 16 amino acids. The ends lost 4 bases at V and 1 base at J; junction bases unmatched: 7.

This clonotype was found many times. The chain has TRBV19 and TRBJ2-2, with unresolved D. V gave up 1 base and J gave up 7 bases, with 4 bases separating them. From germline, CDR1 is LNHDA and CDR2 SQIVND (reference sequence). CDR3 size: 12 residues. CDR3 DNA: TGTGCCAGTAGTATAGGCTTCGGGGAGCTGTTTTTT. This translates into CASSIGFGELFF.

This clonotype was detected a few times. DNA for the CDR3: TGCAGTGCAACCCGCTACAGGGCCAATCAGCCCCAGCATTTT. It is translated as CSATRYRANQPQHF. V is TRBV20-1 and J is TRBJ1-5; D possibly corresponds to TRBD1 (6 bases). Trimming stripped 6 bases from V and 3 bases from J, with 15 bases between. Per the germline V gene, CDR1 is DFQATT and CDR2 is SNEGSKA (reference sequence). The CDR3 spans 14 residues.

The chain carries TRBV2 and TRBJ1-6; D not certain. Germline V gene sequence: CDR1 SNHLY, CDR2 FYNNEI. The germline V and J ends were trimmed by 7 bases and 6 bases, with 10 bases remaining between them. The CDR3 loop spans 13 amino acids. The CDR3 region is CASTQDLNSPLHF. Written as DNA, the CDR3 is TGTGCCAGCACGCAGGACCTTAATTCACCCCTCCACTTT.